These T cell receptor beta chains were read from a single sample in a study of shared clonotypes between healthy human individuals. Generated by immunoSEQ multiplex PCR, the TCRdb table keeps only in-frame clones and is missing some. This table has around 720,000 clones, more than 70% appearing once. The sample was memory CD4+ T cells sorted from blood. These receptors were obtained from a woman aged 25 to 39 in good health. Each CDR3 is given with its conserved first and last residue. D genes are given only for firm matches. The size entry is marked missing in some rows and otherwise reads once, few, many or a size class.

V gene	D gene	J gene	clone size	CDR3 DNA	CDR3 protein
TRBV6-1	NA	TRBJ1-5	NA	TGTGCCAGCAGTGTCACAGGGATCGGGTTCGGGCCCCAGCATTTT	CASSVTGIGFGPQHF
TRBV19	NA	TRBJ1-2	NA	TGTGCCAGTAGGCAACCGTCCAGGGACTATGGCTACACCTTC	CASRQPSRDYGYTF
TRBV4-2	NA	TRBJ2-5	NA	TGTGCCAGCAGCCAAGATCAGGGGTGGGAGACCCAGTACTTC	CASSQDQGWETQYF
TRBV7-2	TRBD2	TRBJ2-1	NA	TGTGCCAGCAGCTTAGTTGGAGGAGGGGAGGGATACAATGAGCAGTTCTTC	CASSLVGGGEGYNEQFF
TRBV27	NA	TRBJ1-4	NA	TGTGCCAGCAGTTCGCGGACGGTGAAAAGACTGTTTTTT	CASSSRTVKRLFF
TRBV6-1	NA	TRBJ2-7	NA	TGTGCCAGCAGCAGGGAGTTCGGCTACGAGCAGTACTTC	CASSREFGYEQYF
TRBV7-9	NA	TRBJ1-1	few	TGTGCCAGCAGCTTTACGGAGAACACTGAAGCTTTCTTT	CASSFTENTEAFF
TRBV7-9	TRBD2	TRBJ2-5	NA	TGTGCCAGCAGCTCCATAGCGGGAGACCAAGAGACCCAGTACTTC	CASSSIAGDQETQYF
TRBV19	NA	TRBJ2-1	NA	TGTGCCAGTAGTCTCCGCTTGGGGACAACCAATGAGCAGTTCTTC	CASSLRLGTTNEQFF
TRBV25-1	TRBD1	TRBJ2-7	NA	TGTGCCAGCGGGGGACAGGGGGTTGACGAGCAGTACTTC	CASGGQGVDEQYF
TRBV19	NA	TRBJ1-2	NA	TGTGCCAGTAGGCTAAGGGGTGAGGGGAACTATGGCTACACCTTC	CASRLRGEGNYGYTF
TRBV19	NA	TRBJ1-3	NA	TGTGCCAGTACCGAATACGTCTCTGGAAACACCATATATTTT	CASTEYVSGNTIYF
TRBV5-6	TRBD2	TRBJ2-7	NA	TGTGCCAGTCGACCTTGGGAGCGGGAGGTCTACGAGCAGTACTTC	CASRPWEREVYEQYF